Shown below are 19 T cell receptor beta chains from a single sample sequenced in a study of CD8 T cells in Susac syndrome. When the RNA was reverse transcribed, random hexamers were used with an input of about 0.45 to 1 ug. TCRdb ran MiXCR on the immunoSEQ multiplex PCR reads and lists one entry per CDR3 protein. The sample holds hundreds of thousands of distinct CDR3 sequences; around 93% are singletons and the top ten take 0.15%. The sequenced sample was CD4+ T cells from PBMCs. All receptors come from a human donor with Susac syndrome.

The rearrangement links TRBV5-6 to TRBJ2-5; TRBD1 matches 7 bases. V dropped 2 bases and J dropped 2; count of bases not matched to a gene: 3. From germline, CDR1 is SGHDT and CDR2 YYEEEE. This CDR3 is built from 14 residues. CDR3 protein: CASSFRGRQETQYF. CDR3 bases: TGTGCCAGCAGCTTTAGGGGGCGGCAAGAGACCCAGTACTTC.

This sequence joins TRBV13 and TRBJ1-2; possible D gene TRBD1, 5 bases. Germline V gene lookup returns CDR1 PRHDT and CDR2 FYEKMQ (reference sequence). Trimming left V 5 bases short and J 3 bases short, with 13 bases between. CDR3 length: 14 residues. CDR3 DNA sequence: TGTGCCAGCAGCCCTCGACAGAGGGACTATGGCTACACCTTC. As protein: CASSPRQRDYGYTF. Drawing the rest from reference TRBV13 and TRBJ1-2, the complete variable domain is AAGVIQSPRHLIKEKRETATLKCYPIPRHDTVYWYQQGPGQDPQFLISFYEKMQSDKGSIPDRFSAQQFSDYHSELNMSSLELGDSALYFCASSPRQRDYGYTFGSGTRLTVV.

The rearrangement links TRBV6-5 to TRBJ1-2; maybe TRBD1 (5 bases). CDR1 and CDR2 (germline): MNHEY, SVGAGI. The CDR3 extends over 14 amino acids. The V gene lost 5 bases and the J gene lost 2 bases, with 12 bases spanning the gap. The CDR3 sequence: CASSDGDSNYGYTF. Here the CDR3 DNA reads TGTGCCAGCAGTGACGGGGACTCGAACTATGGCTACACCTTC.

V usage is TRBV20-1 and J usage is TRBJ2-5; D unresolved. The CDR3 runs to 14 residues. Germline loops: CDR1 DFQATT, CDR2 SNEGSKA (reference sequence). Trimming removed 1 base from V and 2 bases from J, with 11 bases in between. CDR3: CSARARPFQETQYF. The CDR3 DNA follows: TGCAGTGCTAGAGCACGCCCCTTTCAAGAGACCCAGTACTTC.

The V gene is TRBV20-1, the J gene TRBJ2-2; possible D gene TRBD2, 6 bases. The CDR3 has 13 amino acids. V was pared by 6 bases and J by 0 bases, with 8 bases between. Looked up from germline, CDR1 is DFQATT and CDR2 is SNEGSKA (reference sequence). The CDR3 loop reads CSAGGPNTGELFF. CDR3 DNA sequence: TGCAGTGCCGGGGGACCGAACACCGGGGAGCTGTTTTTT.

The chain has TRBV6-2 or TRBV6-3 and TRBJ1-1; D is perhaps TRBD1 (5 bases). Trimming pared 2 bases from V and 1 base from J, leaving 5 bases between. CDR3 length equals 13 residues. The germline V gene has CDR1 MNHEY and CDR2 SVGEGT. CDR3: CASSYDRNTEAFF. The DNA for the CDR3 is TGTGCCAGCAGTTACGACAGGAACACTGAAGCTTTCTTT.

The V and J genes are TRBV2 and TRBJ1-2, with no clear D. The CDR3 runs 13 residues. The V end was cut by 6 bases, the J end by 2 bases, with 10 bases between. Germline CDR1 is SNHLY and CDR2 is FYNNEI. The CDR3 DNA is TGTGCCAGCAGATTCTCTGAGAACTATGGCTACACCTTC. It yields the protein CASRFSENYGYTF. Complete variable domain (other parts from reference TRBV2 and TRBJ1-2): EPEVTQTPSHQVTQMGQEVILRCVPISNHLYFYWYRQILGQKVEFLVSFYNNEISEKSEIFDDQFSVERPDGSNFTLKIRSTKLEDSAMYFCASRFSENYGYTFGSGTRLTVV.

This chain joins TRBV9 and TRBJ2-5, with 11 bases aligning to TRBD1. V was pared by 4 bases and J by 5 bases, with 7 bases of the junction left unmatched. The CDR3 covers 15 residues. CDR1 and CDR2 (germline): SGDLS, YYNGEE. The CDR3: CASSTGQGDWETQYF. The CDR3 region has the DNA TGTGCCAGCAGCACGGGACAGGGGGACTGGGAGACCCAGTACTTC.

The V call is TRBV27, the J call TRBJ1-5, with TRBD1 matching over 12 bases. V was clipped by 0 bases and J by 3 bases; unmatched bases: 3. The CDR3 extends over 17 amino acids. In germline, CDR1 is MNHEY, CDR2 SMNVEV (reference sequence). CDR3 coding DNA: TGTGCCAGCAGTTTATCTTCGGGACAGGGGGCCAATCAGCCCCAGCATTTT. Residues: CASSLSSGQGANQPQHF.

V is TRBV18 and J is TRBJ1-1; 8 positions agree with TRBD1. Losses at the gene ends were 2 bases for V and 4 bases for J; bases not matched to a gene: 9. The CDR3 totals 16 residues. Germline CDR1 and CDR2: KGHSH and LQKENI. The CDR3 DNA follows: TGTGCCAGCTCACCATCCCAGGGGGCGACGGGCACTGAAGCTTTCTTT. Translation gives CASSPSQGATGTEAFF.

V gene TRBV6-5 combines with J gene TRBJ1-2, with a weak D call TRBD1 (5 bases). Per the germline V gene, CDR1 is MNHEY and CDR2 is SVGAGI. This CDR3 is 14 amino acids long. V was cut by 0 bases and J by 6 bases, with 11 bases left in between. CDR3 loop: CASSYSGQGNGYTF. CDR3 bases: TGTGCCAGCAGTTACTCGGGGCAGGGAAATGGCTACACCTTC.

The chain combines TRBV20-1 with TRBJ2-5; 11 nucleotides match TRBD2. CDR1 and CDR2 from the germline V gene are DFQATT and SNEGSKA (reference sequence). After removal of 5 bases from V and 3 bases from J, the junction contained 2 bases not matched to a gene. There are 13 residues in the CDR3. The CDR3 DNA is TGCAGTGCTTGGGGACTAGCGGAAGAGACCCAGTACTTC. Its protein is CSAWGLAEETQYF.

The chain uses TRBV28 and TRBJ2-3, with 9 bases matching TRBD2. The CDR3 totals 16 residues. With 3 bases clipped from V and 6 bases from J, the junction kept 10 bases outside the gene matches. Germline CDR1 and CDR2: MDHEN and SYDVKM. CDR3 sequence (DNA): TGTGCCAGCAGTTTCACCGAGGTCCTAGCGGGGGATACGCAGTATTTT. Translating it yields CASSFTEVLAGDTQYF.

This clonotype was seen once. The V gene is TRBV9, the J gene TRBJ1-2, with D perhaps TRBD1 (5 bases). The V end lost 2 bases, the J end lost 4 bases, and 15 bases lay between the germline ends. Looked up from germline, CDR1 is SGDLS and CDR2 is YYNGEE. This CDR3 spans 15 amino acids. CDR3 bases: TGTGCCAGCAGCGTCGGACATGGTGGTGGCTATGGCTACACCTTC. It translates to CASSVGHGGGYGYTF.

The V call is TRBV15, the J call TRBJ1-2; the D is unclear. Trimming stripped 0 bases from V and 1 base from J, with 9 bases between. The length of the CDR3 is 15 residues. CDR1 and CDR2 from the germline V gene are LNHNV and YYDKDF (reference sequence). CDR3 sequence: CATSRDFRSNYGYTF. The CDR3 region has the DNA TGTGCCACCAGCAGAGATTTTCGGAGTAACTATGGCTACACCTTC.

The chain uses TRBV7-8 and TRBJ1-2, with D perhaps matching TRBD1 (5 bases). This CDR3 is 12 amino acids long. Germline V lookup: CDR1 SGHVS, CDR2 FQNEAQ. V was clipped by 6 bases and J by 3 bases, with 8 bases between them. The CDR3 protein is CASSLQDYGYTF. CDR3 DNA: TGTGCCAGCAGTCTACAGGACTATGGCTACACCTTC.

The genes are TRBV4-3 and TRBJ1-4, with a possible D match to TRBD1 (6 bases). This CDR3 region has 14 residues. V shed 0 bases and J shed 8 bases, with 10 bases lying between them. Germline CDR1 LGHNA, CDR2 YSLEER. The CDR3 nucleotides are TGCGCCAGCAGCCAAGATAGGGGGAACGAAAAACTGTTTTTT. Amino acid sequence: CASSQDRGNEKLFF.

The rearrangement links TRBV7-2 to TRBJ1-6; D is possibly TRBD1 (5 bases). This CDR3 is 15 amino acids long. In germline, CDR1 is SGHTA, CDR2 FQGNSA. Trimming shortened V by 5 bases and J by 7 bases, and 15 bases separated the two germline ends. The DNA of the CDR3 is TGTGCCAGCAGCCTTTCTTACCAGGGAAATTCACCCCTCCACTTT. The encoded protein is CASSLSYQGNSPLHF.

This rearrangement joins TRBV3-1 to TRBJ2-1; TRBD1 matches 11 bases. The CDR3 covers 16 residues. V lost 4 bases, J lost 6 bases, and 8 bases stayed unmatched. CDR1 and CDR2 from the germline V gene are LGHDT and YNNKEL (reference sequence). The CDR3 DNA sequence: TGTGCCAGCAGCCCGTGGACAGGGGGCCTTGGCAATGAGCAGTTCTTC. Amino acids: CASSPWTGGLGNEQFF.